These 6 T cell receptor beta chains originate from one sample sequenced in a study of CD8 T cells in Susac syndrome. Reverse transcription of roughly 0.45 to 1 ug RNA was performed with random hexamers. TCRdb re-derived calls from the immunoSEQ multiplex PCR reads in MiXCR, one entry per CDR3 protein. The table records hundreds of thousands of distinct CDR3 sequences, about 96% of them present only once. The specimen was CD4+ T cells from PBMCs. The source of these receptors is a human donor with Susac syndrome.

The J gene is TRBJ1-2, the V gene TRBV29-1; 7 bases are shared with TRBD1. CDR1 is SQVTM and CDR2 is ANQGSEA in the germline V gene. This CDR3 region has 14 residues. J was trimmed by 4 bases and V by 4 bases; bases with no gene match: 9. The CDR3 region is CSVAQTGWGYGYTF. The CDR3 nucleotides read TGCAGCGTTGCACAGACAGGGTGGGGCTATGGCTACACCTTC.

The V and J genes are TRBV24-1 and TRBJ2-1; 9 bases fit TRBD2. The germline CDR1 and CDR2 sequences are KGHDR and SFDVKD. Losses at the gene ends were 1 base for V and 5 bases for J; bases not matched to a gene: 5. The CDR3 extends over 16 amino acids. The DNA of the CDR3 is TGTGCCACCAGTGATTTTGGGACTAGCTATCACAATGAGCAGTTCTTC. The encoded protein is CATSDFGTSYHNEQFF.

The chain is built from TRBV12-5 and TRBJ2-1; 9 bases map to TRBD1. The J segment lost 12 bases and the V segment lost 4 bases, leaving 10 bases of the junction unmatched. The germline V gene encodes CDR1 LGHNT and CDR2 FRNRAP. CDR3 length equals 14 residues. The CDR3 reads CASGSRPPDRGQFF. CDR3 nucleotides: TGTGCTAGTGGTTCCCGCCCGCCGGACAGGGGGCAGTTCTTC.

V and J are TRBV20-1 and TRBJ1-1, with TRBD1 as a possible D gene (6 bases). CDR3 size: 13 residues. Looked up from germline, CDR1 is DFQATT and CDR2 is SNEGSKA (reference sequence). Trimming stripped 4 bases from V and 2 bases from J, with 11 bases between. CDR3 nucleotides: TGCAGTGCTACTACGGGGGGCAACACTGAAGCTTTCTTT. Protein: CSATTGGNTEAFF.

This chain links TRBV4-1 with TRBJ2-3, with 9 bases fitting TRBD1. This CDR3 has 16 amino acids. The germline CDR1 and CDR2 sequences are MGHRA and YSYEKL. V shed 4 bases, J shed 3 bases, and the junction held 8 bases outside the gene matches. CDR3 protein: CASSLNRDRDTDTQYF. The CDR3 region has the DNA TGCGCCAGCAGCCTAAACCGGGACAGGGATACAGATACGCAGTATTTT.

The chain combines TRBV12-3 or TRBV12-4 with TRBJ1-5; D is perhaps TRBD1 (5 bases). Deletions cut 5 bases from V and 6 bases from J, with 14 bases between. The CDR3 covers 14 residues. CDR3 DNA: TGTGCCAGCAGTAATACAGGTTTGGGTCAGCCCCAGCATTTT. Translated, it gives CASSNTGLGQPQHF.